These T cell receptor beta chains were read from a single sample in a study of cytomegalovirus exposure and HLA in healthy donors. The data were produced by immunoSEQ multiplex PCR, yet TCRdb's version contains in-frame clones alone and is incomplete. The sample consists of around 100,000 clones, 70% to 85% of them appearing once. The sample was PBMCs. These receptors all stem from a woman aged 35 to 49 in good health and CMV-seropositive. The CDR3 runs from the conserved cysteine through the conserved F or W. A D gene is named only where the DNA matches it firmly. The size of a clone is reported for some rows only, either as once, few or many, or as a class for expanded clones.

>TRBV11-1|.|TRBJ2-1|TRBD2
CASSLRLAGENEQFF
TGTGCCAGCAGCTTACGACTAGCGGGAGAAAATGAGCAGTTCTTC
>TRBV27|once|TRBJ1-6|.
CASSLGGVGSPLHF
TGTGCCAGCAGTTTAGGAGGGGTTGGATCACCCCTCCACTTT
>TRBV19|few|TRBJ1-2|TRBD1
CASSTQGGGRYGYTF
TGTGCCAGTAGTACCCAAGGAGGGGGCCGGTATGGCTACACCTTC
>TRBV5-1|.|TRBJ2-2|.
CASSRDFRNTGELFF
TGCGCCAGCAGCAGGGACTTTAGGAACACCGGGGAGCTGTTTTTT
>TRBV6-6|.|TRBJ2-2|TRBD1
CASSLRTGNTGELFF
TGTGCCAGCAGTTTACGGACAGGGAACACCGGGGAGCTGTTTTTT
>TRBV6-6|.|TRBJ2-1|.
CASTPGGGGGTEQFF
TGTGCCAGCACTCCGGGGGGTGGGGGCGGTACTGAGCAGTTCTTC
>TRBV6-4|few|TRBJ1-2|TRBD1
CASRAGTEYGYTF
TGTGCCAGCAGAGCAGGGACAGAATATGGCTACACCTTC
>TRBV5-6|.|TRBJ1-2|TRBD1
CASSLYRGVGYTF
TGTGCCAGCAGCTTATACAGGGGAGTTGGCTACACCTTC
>TRBV9|.|TRBJ2-1|.
CASSVVQESSYNEQFF
TGTGCCAGCAGCGTAGTACAGGAAAGCTCCTACAATGAGCAGTTCTTC
>TRBV19|.|TRBJ1-2|.
CASSTHGGLKIVGGYTF
TGTGCCAGTAGTACTCACGGGGGATTGAAGATCGTGGGGGGCTACACCTTC
>TRBV15|.|TRBJ2-3|.
CATSSSRSRTDTQYF
TGTGCCACCAGCTCTAGTCGGTCTCGCACAGATACGCAGTATTTT
>TRBV5-4|.|TRBJ2-3|TRBD2
CASSLLAGGPADTQYF
TGTGCCAGCAGCTTACTAGCGGGAGGGCCCGCAGATACGCAGTATTTT
>TRBV4-1|.|TRBJ2-7|TRBD2
CASSQGSLRTSGNSYEQYF
TGCGCCAGCAGCCAAGGGAGCCTACGGACTAGCGGGAATTCCTACGAGCAGTACTTC
>TRBV7-2|.|TRBJ1-5|.
CASSLSGHYSNQPQHF
TGTGCCAGCAGCTTATCGGGACATTATAGCAATCAGCCCCAGCATTTT
>TRBV7-6|.|TRBJ2-7|.
CASNRGGSYEQYF
TGTGCCAGCAACAGGGGGGGTTCCTACGAGCAGTACTTC
>TRBV5-1|.|TRBJ1-1|.
CASSLRGSAENTEAFF
TGCGCCAGCAGCTTAAGGGGCTCAGCTGAGAACACTGAAGCTTTCTTT
>TRBV6-5|.|TRBJ1-1|.
CASSGSGAKEAFF
TGTGCCAGCAGTGGGTCAGGGGCGAAAGAAGCTTTCTTT
>TRBV7-9|.|TRBJ2-2|TRBD1
CSSSPRAGGSFPGELFF
TGTTCCAGCAGCCCCCGAGCAGGGGGATCGTTCCCCGGGGAGCTGTTTTTT
>TRBV6-1|.|TRBJ1-1|.
CASSSDWNTEAFF
TGTGCCAGCAGTTCGGACTGGAACACTGAAGCTTTCTTT
>TRBV30|.|TRBJ1-2|.
CARENGGKALGYTF
TGTGCCCGGGAGAATGGAGGAAAGGCGTTAGGCTACACCTTC
>TRBV6-1|.|TRBJ2-2|.
CASRREGVLTGELFF
TGTGCCAGCAGAAGGGAAGGGGTTCTCACCGGGGAGCTGTTTTTT
>TRBV9|once|TRBJ1-2|TRBD1
CASSEGQGNYGYTF
TGTGCCAGCAGCGAGGGACAGGGGAACTATGGCTACACCTTC
>TRBV18|few|TRBJ1-5|.
CASSLGPIVIGQPQHF
TGTGCCAGCTCCCTAGGCCCGATAGTAATTGGTCAGCCCCAGCATTTT
>TRBV5-6|.|TRBJ2-7|TRBD1
CASSWGQGSEQYF
TGTGCCAGCAGCTGGGGACAGGGTTCCGAGCAGTACTTC
>TRBV5-1|.|TRBJ2-5|TRBD2
CASSFNRGGRGQETQYF
TGCGCCAGCAGCTTTAACCGGGGGGGCCGGGGGCAAGAGACCCAGTACTTC
>TRBV5-6|.|TRBJ1-3|.
CASSYDIRRSGNTIYF
TGTGCCAGCAGCTACGACATCCGACGCTCTGGAAACACCATATATTTT
>TRBV28|once|TRBJ1-4|TRBD1
CASSLRGTGPFF
TGTGCCAGCAGTTTAAGGGGGACAGGTCCGTTTTTT
>TRBV19|.|TRBJ2-6|.
CASSIGQSVSGANVLTF
TGTGCCAGTAGTATAGGTCAATCGGTCTCTGGGGCCAACGTCCTGACTTTC
>TRBV28|.|TRBJ2-3|.
CASSLRRGILTDTQYF
TGTGCCAGCAGTTTACGGCGGGGAATCCTCACAGATACGCAGTATTTT
>TRBV15|.|TRBJ2-1|TRBD2
CATSRDPGTSGRSYNEQFF
TGTGCCACCAGCAGAGACCCTGGGACTAGCGGGAGGAGTTACAATGAGCAGTTCTTC
>TRBV2|.|TRBJ1-4|TRBD1
CASSVPGTGREKLFF
TGTGCCAGCAGTGTACCCGGGACAGGGAGAGAAAAACTGTTTTTT
>TRBV21-1|once|TRBJ2-5|.
CASNDSGMAGLEETQYF
TGTGCCAGCAACGATAGCGGGATGGCAGGGTTGGAGGAGACCCAGTACTTC
>TRBV7-2|.|TRBJ2-5|TRBD2
CASSSQSSGGGETQYF
TGTGCCAGCAGCTCTCAATCTAGCGGGGGTGGAGAGACCCAGTACTTC
>TRBV4-2|.|TRBJ1-6|TRBD1
CASSPEGQMASPLHF
TGTGCCAGCAGCCCAGAGGGACAGATGGCTTCACCCCTCCACTTT
>TRBV29-1|.|TRBJ1-4|TRBD1
CSVGQGATNEKLFF
TGCAGCGTGGGGCAGGGGGCAACTAATGAAAAACTGTTTTTT
>TRBV9|.|TRBJ2-3|.
CASSVGGGGTDTQYF
TGTGCCAGCAGCGTAGGCGGAGGTGGCACAGATACGCAGTATTTT
>TRBV4-1|once|TRBJ1-1|TRBD1
CASSSQPDRGPVWTEAFF
TGCGCCAGCAGCTCCCAGCCCGACAGGGGGCCGGTATGGACTGAAGCTTTCTTT
>TRBV11-3|few|TRBJ2-2|.
CASSLHRNTGELFF
TGTGCCAGCAGCTTACACAGGAACACCGGGGAGCTGTTTTTT
>TRBV30|few|TRBJ1-1|.
CAWSYSGVRNTEAFF
TGTGCCTGGAGTTACTCAGGGGTCCGGAACACTGAAGCTTTCTTT
>TRBV18|.|TRBJ2-1|TRBD2
CASSPPPTGLAGVIGEQFF
TGTGCCAGCTCACCACCGCCTACGGGACTAGCGGGAGTAATTGGTGAGCAGTTCTTC